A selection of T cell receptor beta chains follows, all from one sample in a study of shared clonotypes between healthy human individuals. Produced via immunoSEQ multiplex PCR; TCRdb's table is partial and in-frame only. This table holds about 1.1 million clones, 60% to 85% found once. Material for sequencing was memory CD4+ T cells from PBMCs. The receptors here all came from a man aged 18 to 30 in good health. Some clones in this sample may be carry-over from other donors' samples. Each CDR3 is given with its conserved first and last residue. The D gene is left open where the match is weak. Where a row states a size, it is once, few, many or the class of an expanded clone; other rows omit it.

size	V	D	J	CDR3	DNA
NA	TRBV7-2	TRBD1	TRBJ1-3	CASSLSGQIGNTIYF	TGTGCCAGCAGCTTGTCGGGACAGATTGGAAACACCATATATTTT
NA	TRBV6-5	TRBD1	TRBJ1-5	CASRPGQGGNQPQHF	TGTGCCAGCAGACCCGGACAGGGAGGCAATCAGCCCCAGCATTTT
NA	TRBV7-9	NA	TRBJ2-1	CASSSYLGGIDNEQFF	TGTGCCAGCAGCTCTTATTTAGGCGGAATAGACAATGAGCAGTTCTTC
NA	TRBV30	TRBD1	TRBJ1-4	CAWSTPGTGSEKLFF	TGTGCCTGGAGTACCCCCGGGACAGGGAGTGAAAAACTGTTTTTT
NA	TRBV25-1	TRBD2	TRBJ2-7	CASSDGLAGAYEQYF	TGTGCCAGCAGTGATGGACTAGCGGGAGCCTACGAGCAGTACTTC
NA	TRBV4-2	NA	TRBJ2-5	CASSQLRLDRGREETQYF	TGTGCCAGCAGCCAACTCAGGCTAGATCGGGGGCGGGAAGAGACCCAGTACTTC
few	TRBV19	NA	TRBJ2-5	CASTSDHEETQYF	TGTGCCAGTACCTCGGACCATGAAGAGACCCAGTACTTC
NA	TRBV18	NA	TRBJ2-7	CASSPYAISFSSYEQYF	TGTGCCAGCTCACCTTATGCTATATCGTTTAGCTCCTACGAGCAGTACTTC
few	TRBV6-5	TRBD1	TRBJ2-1	CASSSGTEGNEQFF	TGTGCCAGCAGTTCGGGGACAGAAGGCAATGAGCAGTTCTTC
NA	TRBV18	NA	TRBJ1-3	CASSPADFGEGNTIYF	TGTGCCAGCTCACCGGCGGACTTCGGCGAAGGAAACACCATATATTTT
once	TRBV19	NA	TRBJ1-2	CASSTRGGYTF	TGTGCCAGTAGTACCCGGGGAGGCTACACCTTC
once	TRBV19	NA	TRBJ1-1	CASKGGTPGPGAFF	TGTGCCAGTAAGGGGGGGACGCCCGGCCCTGGAGCTTTCTTT
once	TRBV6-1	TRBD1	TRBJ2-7	CASSEQGALPGQQYF	TGTGCCAGCAGTGAACAGGGGGCCCTCCCGGGACAGCAGTACTTC
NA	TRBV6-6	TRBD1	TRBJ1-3	CASSAIGTASGNTIYF	TGTGCCAGCAGTGCTATCGGGACAGCCTCTGGAAACACCATATATTTT
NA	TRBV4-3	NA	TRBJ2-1	CASSQDLRLSSYNEQFF	TGCGCCAGCAGCCAAGATTTGAGGCTAAGCTCCTACAATGAGCAGTTCTTC